The 9 T cell receptor beta chains in this list originate from one sample, sequenced in a study. Assay: immunoSEQ multiplex PCR; the TCRdb copy retains only in-frame clones and omits some. This table holds about 68,000 clones, about 93% found once. The sequenced material came from PBMCs. The source of these receptors is a man aged 40-50 years with rheumatoid arthritis.

This chain uses TRBV2 with TRBJ1-1; D may be TRBD1 (6 bases). V was cut by 8 bases and J by 5 bases, with 12 bases left in between. CDR3 length: 12 amino acids. Germline-derived CDR1 and CDR2 are SNHLY and FYNNEI. CDR3 in DNA: TGTGCCAGCGGGGGGCGACAGACTGAAGCTTTCTTT. This encodes CASGGRQTEAFF. The full variable domain, with the rest looked up from reference TRBV2 and TRBJ1-1, is EPEVTQTPSHQVTQMGQEVILRCVPISNHLYFYWYRQILGQKVEFLVSFYNNEISEKSEIFDDQFSVERPDGSNFTLKIRSTKLEDSAMYFCASGGRQTEAFFGQGTRLTVV.

The chain joins TRBV6-6 to TRBJ2-3, with D possibly TRBD2 on 6 matching bases. Trimming stripped 8 bases from V and 0 bases from J, with 12 bases between. The CDR3 runs to 14 residues. Germline CDR1 reads MNHNY; CDR2 reads SVGAGI (reference sequence). CDR3 sequence: CASRAGTSTDTQYF. The CDR3 region has the DNA TGTGCCAGCCGGGCGGGGACTAGCACAGATACGCAGTATTTT.

The gene calls are TRBV19 and TRBJ1-2; 8 bases are a match to TRBD1. The CDR3 totals 14 residues. Germline CDR1 LNHDA, CDR2 SQIVND (reference sequence). V gave up 5 bases and J gave up 8 bases; unmatched junction bases: 10. The CDR3 is CASSADRAVGGYTF. The CDR3 DNA reads TGTGCCAGTAGTGCGGACAGGGCAGTGGGAGGCTACACCTTC.

The chain employs TRBV2 and TRBJ2-5; 9 bases agree with TRBD2. Germline-derived CDR1 and CDR2 are SNHLY and FYNNEI. The CDR3 has 15 amino acids. J lost 5 bases, V lost 4 bases, and 8 bases had no gene match. CDR3 nucleotides: TGTGCCAGCAGTGTCGTAGCGGGGGTATGGGAGACCCAGTACTTC. Translation gives CASSVVAGVWETQYF.

Only a few counts were recorded for this clone. The CDR3 coding sequence is TGCGCCAGCAGGGTCATGGGGCAGGGCAATGAAAAACTGTTTTTT. Its translation: CASRVMGQGNEKLFF. This sequence joins TRBV5-1 and TRBJ1-4, with D perhaps matching TRBD1 (5 bases). The V end lost 5 bases, the J end lost 5 bases, and 16 bases lay between the germline ends. In germline, CDR1 is SGHRS, CDR2 YFSETQ. The CDR3 length is 15 residues.

V gene TRBV12-3 or TRBV12-4 combines with J gene TRBJ2-3; D unresolved. V was trimmed by 6 bases and J by 2 bases, leaving 9 bases between them. The CDR3 totals 13 residues. The CDR3 loop is CASRPPLTDTQYF. The CDR3 nucleotides read TGTGCCAGCAGACCTCCCCTCACAGATACGCAGTATTTT.

V and J are TRBV27 and TRBJ2-3, with D maybe TRBD2 (6 bases). Germline CDR1 and CDR2: MNHEY and SMNVEV (reference sequence). The length of the CDR3 is 14 residues. Trimming took off 7 bases at V and 6 bases at J, with 17 bases between the two ends. The CDR3 here is CASTSPGGFDTQYF. The CDR3, as DNA: TGTGCCAGCACTTCCCCCGGGGGATTTGATACGCAGTATTTT.

The gene calls are TRBV2 and TRBJ2-1, with 8 bases identical to TRBD1. Germline lookup yields CDR1 SNHLY and CDR2 FYNNEI. J gave up 3 bases and V 7 bases, and 5 bases lay outside the gene matches. The CDR3 has 14 residues. The CDR3 is CASIATGVYNEQFF. The DNA of the CDR3 is TGTGCCAGCATCGCGACAGGGGTCTACAATGAGCAGTTCTTC.

This clone was found a few times. The chain combines TRBV5-1 with TRBJ1-1, with D unclear. The CDR3 covers 14 residues. Per germline, CDR1 SGHRS and CDR2 YFSETQ. Trimming pared 0 bases from V and 1 base from J, leaving 7 bases between. CDR3: CASSLATRNTEAFF. Here the CDR3 DNA reads TGCGCCAGCAGCTTGGCCACTCGGAACACTGAAGCTTTCTTT.